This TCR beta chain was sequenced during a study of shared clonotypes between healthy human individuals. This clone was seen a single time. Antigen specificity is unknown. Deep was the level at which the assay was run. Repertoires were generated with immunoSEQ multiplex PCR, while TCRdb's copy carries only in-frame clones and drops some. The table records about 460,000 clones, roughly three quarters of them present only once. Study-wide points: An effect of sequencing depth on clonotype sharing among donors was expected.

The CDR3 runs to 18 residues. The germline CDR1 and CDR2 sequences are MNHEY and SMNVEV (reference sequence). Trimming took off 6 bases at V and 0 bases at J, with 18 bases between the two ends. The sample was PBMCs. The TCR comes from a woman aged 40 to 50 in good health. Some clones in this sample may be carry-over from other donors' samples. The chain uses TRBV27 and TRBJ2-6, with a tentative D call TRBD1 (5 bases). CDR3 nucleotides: TGTGCCAGCAGCCCACGGACAAGGGTATACTCTGGGGCCAACGTCCTGACTTTC. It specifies CASSPRTRVYSGANVLTF.